This is a list of T cell receptor beta chains from one sample in a study of blood T cell repertoires in COVID-19. The data were produced by immunoSEQ multiplex PCR, yet TCRdb's version contains in-frame clones alone and is incomplete. The repertoire consists of some 120,000 clones, with about 80% occurring once and the leading ten covering less than 20%. The material sequenced was peripheral blood. Receptors originate from a woman in her forties or fifties with acute or convalescent COVID-19. CDR3s include the opening cysteine and the closing phenylalanine or tryptophan. The order of the fields is V gene, D gene, J gene, CDR3 DNA, CDR3 protein. A D gene is named only where the DNA matches it firmly.

>TRBV19|.|TRBJ2-3
TGTGCCAGTACCCCGCTGGGGACTAGCACAGATACGCAGTATTTT
CASTPLGTSTDTQYF
>TRBV29-1|.|TRBJ2-7
TGCAGCGTTGCGATCGCGACAGACGAGCAGTACTTC
CSVAIATDEQYF
>TRBV19|.|TRBJ2-5
TGTGCCAGTAGTATAGGCTACAGGGTGGGAACACAAGAGACCCAGTACTTC
CASSIGYRVGTQETQYF
>TRBV5-1|.|TRBJ1-1
TGCGCCAGCAGCTTGAATCGACAGGTCAACACTGAAGCTTTCTTT
CASSLNRQVNTEAFF
>TRBV25-1|.|TRBJ2-3
TGTGCCAGCAGTGAACTTAGTTGGACAGATACGCAGTATTTT
CASSELSWTDTQYF
>TRBV14|TRBD1|TRBJ2-1
TGTGCCAGCAGCCAGGGCAGGGGGATCAATGAGCAGTTCTTC
CASSQGRGINEQFF
>TRBV2|.|TRBJ2-1
TGTGCCAGCAGTGAAGCGAGGAACAGGGACAATGAGCAGTTCTTC
CASSEARNRDNEQFF
>TRBV19|.|TRBJ1-2
TGTGCCAGTAGTATTTTGGGGGCCAATGGCTACACCTTC
CASSILGANGYTF
>TRBV12-5|TRBD2|TRBJ2-2
TGTGCTAGTGGTTTGGTCGGACTAGCGGGCGGGGAGCTGTTTTTT
CASGLVGLAGGELFF
>TRBV6-1|TRBD1|TRBJ2-7
TGTGCCAGCAGTGCACCCGGGACAGGGATCCTCACCTACGAGCAGTACTTC
CASSAPGTGILTYEQYF
>TRBV19|.|TRBJ1-2
TGTGCCAGTAGTATAGATGGGACTCTCGGCTATGGCTACACCTTC
CASSIDGTLGYGYTF
>TRBV5-1|TRBD2|TRBJ2-1
TGCGCCAGCAGCGGGAGCGGGGGGGCCGAGTATGAGCAGTTCTTC
CASSGSGGAEYEQFF
>TRBV5-1|TRBD1|TRBJ2-7
TGCGCCAGCAGCACAGGGGCCGATCTCTACGAGCAGTACTTC
CASSTGADLYEQYF
>TRBV24-1|TRBD1|TRBJ2-1
TGTGCCACCAGTGATTTGAGCAAGGAGGGCAGGGGGCGCAATGAGCAGTTCTTC
CATSDLSKEGRGRNEQFF
>TRBV27|TRBD1|TRBJ1-5
TGTGCCAGCAGTACACTTCTCAGGGGGCGGAATCAGCCCCAGCATTTT
CASSTLLRGRNQPQHF